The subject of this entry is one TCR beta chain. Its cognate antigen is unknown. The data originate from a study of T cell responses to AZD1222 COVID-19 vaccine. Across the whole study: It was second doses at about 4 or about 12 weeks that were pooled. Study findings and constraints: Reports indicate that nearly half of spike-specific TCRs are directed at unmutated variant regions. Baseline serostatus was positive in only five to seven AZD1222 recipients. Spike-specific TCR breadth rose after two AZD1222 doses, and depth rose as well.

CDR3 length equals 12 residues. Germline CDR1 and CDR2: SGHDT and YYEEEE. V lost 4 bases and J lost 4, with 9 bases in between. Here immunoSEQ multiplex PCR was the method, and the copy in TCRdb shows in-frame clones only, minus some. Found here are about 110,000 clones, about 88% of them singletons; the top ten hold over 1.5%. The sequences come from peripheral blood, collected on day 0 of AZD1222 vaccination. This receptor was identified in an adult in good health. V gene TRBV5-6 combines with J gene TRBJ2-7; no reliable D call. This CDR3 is CASSSQAYEQYF. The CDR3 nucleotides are TGTGCCAGCAGCAGTCAGGCTTACGAGCAGTACTTC.